This T cell receptor (beta chain) is from a study of shared clonotypes between healthy human individuals. Whole-study results and caveats: Naive subsets, compared against memory subsets, generally had larger estimated richness values. Shared clonotypes across all four donors exceeded non-shared ones in generation probability. Among donors, the sharing of clonotypes was expected to be influenced by sequencing depth.

The study ran the assay at deep level. Data came from immunoSEQ multiplex PCR; TCRdb stores just in-frame clones and leaves some out. This sample has roughly 2,300,000 clones, with 85% to 95% found just once. A note on this clone: Antigen specificity is unknown.

The CDR3 consists of 14 residues. Trimming pared 3 bases from V and 4 bases from J, leaving 11 bases between. Germline V gene lookup returns CDR1 LGHNA and CDR2 YSLEER. The V call is TRBV4-3, the J call TRBJ2-3; D unresolved. The clonotype originates from a man between 18 and 35 years old in good health. Some clones in this sample may be carry-over from other donors' samples. The sample comprised naive CD4+ T cells from PBMCs. The subset is: CD45RA+ positively selected. For the CDR3, the DNA is TGCGCCAGCAGCCAGGATGTGGGTGCAGATACGCAGTATTTT. Translation: CASSQDVGADTQYF.